This entry describes one T cell receptor beta chain. As yet, its antigen is unknown. The germline V gene encodes CDR1 KGHSH and CDR2 LQKENI. Between the trimmed V and J ends, which lost 2 bases and 8 bases, there was a span of 12 bases. This CDR3 spans 14 amino acids. Included in the TCR beta cDNA libraries were unique molecular identifiers. Some 500,000 cDNA molecules were obtained per 1 to 10 million input T cells. Via MiXCR, TCRdb re-called the PCR reads, giving one row per CDR3 protein. The sample gives roughly 400,000 distinct CDR3 sequences, approximately 37% of which show up once; around 8% is in the top ten. These data originate in a study of post-analysis software for immune sequencing data. Study-wide results and caveats: Compared against controls, patients with multiple sclerosis displayed significantly lower normalized Chao1 diversity. The five TRBV segments detected at higher frequency in patients than in controls included TRBV5-6, TRBV5-1 and TRBV20-1. Samples from one preparation batch, clustered by F measure, grouped strongly together.

The sequenced material came from blood. This clonotype was obtained from a girl aged 2-9 years with multiple sclerosis. The rearrangement links TRBV18 to TRBJ1-4, with a tentative D call TRBD1 (5 bases). CDR3 protein: CASSPRGVGEKLFF. The CDR3 DNA is TGTGCCAGCTCACCAAGAGGGGTTGGGGAAAAACTGTTTTTT.